This T cell receptor (beta chain) comes out of a study of T cells in women clearing cervical HPV infection. Background on the study: Cases were women with histologically confirmed HPV16-related CIN3 or worse, including a couple of invasive cancers. Case blood was drawn a median about 160 days after lesion detection. Case blood was drawn when the lesion was first found; control blood after infection became undetectable.

All participants had a single incident cervical HPV16 infection, and prevalent HPV16 infections were excluded. Data came from immunoSEQ multiplex PCR; TCRdb stores just in-frame clones and leaves some out. This table lists about 35,000 clones. This receptor was taken from a woman aged 18 to 69 with a cervical HPV16 infection that either progressed to CIN3+ or cleared (not recorded which). The specimen sequenced was blood buffy coat.

CDR3 region: CSAWDSRYEQYF. The part of the CDR3 DNA that was read is TGCAGTGCGTGGGACAGTAGATACGAG. The chain is built from TRBV20-1 and TRBJ2-7, with TRBD1 matching over 7 bases. The read ends 3 residues shy of where the CDR3 ends; the end is completed using the germline J gene. This CDR3 is built from 12 residues. The J segment lost 4 bases and the V segment lost 6 bases, leaving 6 bases of the junction unmatched. The germline CDR1 and CDR2 sequences are DFQATT and SNEGSKA (reference sequence).